A single sample is the source of the 24 T cell receptor beta chains below, sequenced in a study of CD8+ T cells in alopecia areata. Treatment of the sample: oral pan-JAK inhibitor, 5-10 mg twice daily. Extracted RNA was reverse transcribed into cDNA, the sequencing template. Only in-frame clones appear in the TCRdb table, and some are missing; sequencing was by immunoSEQ multiplex PCR. The data contain under 350,000 clones, 58% of them singletons. Sample: CD4+ T cells sorted from blood, taken at week 24, from a patient treated with tofacitinib. The receptors stem from a human donor with alopecia areata.

About this clone itself: Other DNA sequences in this specimen translate into the identical CDR3. This sequence joins TRBV4-2 and TRBJ2-7, with 7 bases fitting TRBD1. CDR1 is LGHNA and CDR2 is YNFKEQ in the germline V gene. V was clipped by 1 base and J by 1 base; unmatched bases: 1. The CDR3 spans 14 residues. The CDR3 nucleotides are TGTGCCAGCAGCCAAGGACAGGGTTCCTACGAGCAGTACTTC. This gives the protein CASSQGQGSYEQYF.

The rearrangement joins TRBV29-1 to TRBJ2-1; D remains unclear. CDR1 is SQVTM and CDR2 is ANQGSEA in the germline V gene. This CDR3 is 14 amino acids long. Trimming took 3 bases from V and 1 from J, leaving 10 bases between them. The CDR3 sequence: CSVEGSGSYNEQFF. CDR3 DNA sequence: TGCAGCGTTGAGGGGTCAGGTTCCTACAATGAGCAGTTCTTC.

This sequence joins TRBV2 and TRBJ2-1; tentative D call: TRBD2 (6 bases). CDR1 and CDR2 from the germline V gene are SNHLY and FYNNEI. The CDR3 extends over 18 amino acids. Trimming cost V 2 bases and J 2 bases, with 19 bases left between them. The CDR3 DNA reads as TGTGCCAGCAGTGAAACGTGGGGGGTTCGCGGCACCTACAATGAGCAGTTCTTC. It specifies CASSETWGVRGTYNEQFF.

J is TRBJ2-3 and V is TRBV29-1; 10 nucleotides align to TRBD2. Germline V gene lookup returns CDR1 SQVTM and CDR2 ANQGSEA. The CDR3 length is 14 residues. J lost 5 bases, V lost 4 bases, and 6 bases had no gene match. DNA of the CDR3: TGCAGCGTTGTCGTAGCGGGGGGACGAGATACGCAGTATTTT. Translating gives CSVVVAGGRDTQYF.

The chain has TRBV9 and TRBJ2-3, with 9 bases aligning to TRBD2. Trimming cost V 2 bases and J 0 bases; bases outside gene matches: 10. Germline CDR1 is SGDLS and CDR2 is YYNGEE. This CDR3 has 18 residues. CDR3 DNA: TGTGCCAGCAGCGTGACCCCAGGACTAGCGCTAAGCACAGATACGCAGTATTTT. Its translation: CASSVTPGLALSTDTQYF.

The chain has TRBV14 and TRBJ2-6; the D is unclear. Trimming shortened V by 2 bases and J by 0 bases, and 8 bases separated the two germline ends. The CDR3 is 16 amino acids. The germline CDR1 and CDR2 sequences are SGHDN and FVKESK. As DNA, the CDR3 is TGTGCCAGCAGCCAAAGTCCCCACTCTGGGGCCAACGTCCTGACTTTC. It yields the protein CASSQSPHSGANVLTF.

The V and J genes are TRBV4-1 and TRBJ1-2; D is unresolved. V dropped 0 bases and J dropped 2 bases, with 10 bases sitting between them. This CDR3 is 15 amino acids long. Germline loops: CDR1 MGHRA, CDR2 YSYEKL. CDR3 residues: CASSQDPQTNYGYTF. DNA of the CDR3: TGCGCCAGCAGCCAAGACCCCCAGACAAACTATGGCTACACCTTC.

This clone has only a few counts. The chain has TRBV5-1 and TRBJ2-3, with D tentatively TRBD1 (6 bases). In germline, CDR1 is SGHRS, CDR2 YFSETQ. Trimming took 0 bases from V and 6 from J, leaving 14 bases between them. The CDR3 has 15 amino acids. CDR3 DNA sequence: TGCGCCAGCAGCTTGGCCGCTCAGGGGAGTGATACGCAGTATTTT. It specifies CASSLAAQGSDTQYF.

The chain is built from TRBV7-9 and TRBJ2-3; D is tentatively TRBD1 or TRBD2 (6 bases each). The CDR3 has 16 amino acids. Per the germline V gene, CDR1 is SEHNR and CDR2 is FQNEAQ (reference sequence). The V and J ends lost 10 bases and 2 bases respectively, with 22 bases between them. The CDR3 nucleotides read TGTGCCACCCGAGGAGGGGGTGGGACTCTCACAGATACGCAGTATTTT. This sequence encodes CATRGGGGTLTDTQYF.

This clone was counted many times. This chain joins TRBV11-2 and TRBJ1-1; possible D gene TRBD1, 5 bases. Per the germline V gene, CDR1 is SGHAT and CDR2 is FQNNGV. The CDR3 is made up of 13 amino acids. V dropped 3 bases and J dropped 5 bases, with 10 bases sitting between them. This chain's CDR3 is CASSLFDRTEAFF. CDR3 sequence (DNA): TGTGCCAGCAGCTTGTTCGACAGAACTGAAGCTTTCTTT.

This clone was observed a handful of times. The chain is built from TRBV15 and TRBJ2-5; TRBD2 is a possible D gene (6 bases). The CDR3 extends over 14 amino acids. V was shortened by 5 bases and J by 4 bases, with 14 bases between the two germline ends. Germline values: CDR1 LNHNV, CDR2 YYDKDF (reference sequence). Here the CDR3 DNA reads TGTGCCACCAGCGGGATGGGGGGTCCAGAGACCCAGTACTTC. It codes for CATSGMGGPETQYF.

The CDR3 DNA is TGTGCCTGGACCATAGACGTGGTGGGCGAAAAACTGTTTTTT. Protein product: CAWTIDVVGEKLFF. The genes are TRBV30 and TRBJ1-4, with D unclear. The germline gives CDR1 GTSNPN, CDR2 SVGIG (reference sequence). The CDR3 has 14 amino acids. The V and J ends lost 4 bases and 8 bases respectively, with 17 bases between them.

The chain couples TRBV27 to TRBJ2-4; D gene uncertain. Trimming took 4 bases from V and 0 from J, leaving 4 bases between them. CDR1 MNHEY and CDR2 SMNVEV come from the germline V gene (reference sequence). The length of the CDR3 is 13 residues. The CDR3 nucleotides read TGTGCCAGCAGTTCCGTAGCCAAAAACATTCAGTACTTC. This translates into CASSSVAKNIQYF.

In its sample, this clone was seen a few times. The V gene is TRBV7-9, the J gene TRBJ2-5; the D gene is possibly TRBD2 (5 bases). The germline CDR1 and CDR2 sequences are SEHNR and FQNEAQ (reference sequence). Trimming cost V 3 bases and J 2 bases, with 7 bases left between them. This CDR3 comprises 13 residues. In DNA form, the CDR3 reads TGTGCCAGCAGCTTGGAGGCTCAAGAGACCCAGTACTTC. It encodes CASSLEAQETQYF.

V is TRBV7-2 and J is TRBJ1-2, with a possible D match to TRBD1 (6 bases). The V gene's germline CDR1 is SGHTA and CDR2 FQGNSA. V was clipped by 2 bases and J by 4 bases, with 20 bases between them. This CDR3 has 17 amino acids. CDR3 sequence reads: CASSLISSGTPVYGYTF. CDR3 in DNA: TGTGCCAGCAGCTTAATCAGCTCCGGGACACCAGTCTATGGCTACACCTTC.

CDR3: CASSLATEGLNIQYF. CDR3 DNA: TGTGCCAGCAGCTTAGCGACAGAGGGCTTAAACATTCAGTACTTC. This chain joins TRBV11-1 and TRBJ2-4; the D gene could be TRBD1 or TRBD2 (5 bases each). This CDR3 is 15 amino acids long. Trimming removed 0 bases at V and 6 bases at J, with 12 bases between. Germline loops: CDR1 SGHAT, CDR2 FQDESV (reference sequence).

The V gene is TRBV12-5, the J gene TRBJ1-1; 8 nucleotides agree with TRBD1. V gave up 1 base and J gave up 0 bases; unmatched junction bases: 16. Germline CDR1 reads LGHNT; CDR2 reads FRNRAP. The CDR3 spans 20 residues. CDR3 coding DNA: TGTGCTAGTGGTTTGGCAATAGGACCGGGACAGGAAATCTTGAACACTGAAGCTTTCTTT. This encodes CASGLAIGPGQEILNTEAFF.

The rearrangement joins TRBV4-1 to TRBJ2-7; 7 bases are a match to TRBD1. The germline CDR1 and CDR2 sequences are MGHRA and YSYEKL. Trimming cost V 2 bases and J 3 bases; bases outside gene matches: 4. This CDR3 contains 14 residues. In DNA form, the CDR3 reads TGCGCCAGCAGCCAAACCGGGACAGTCTACGAGCAGTACTTC. Translation gives CASSQTGTVYEQYF.

The genes are TRBV7-8 and TRBJ2-7, with 8 bases aligning to TRBD1. The ends lost 6 bases at V and 3 bases at J; junction bases unmatched: 4. Germline V gene sequence: CDR1 SGHVS, CDR2 FQNEAQ. The CDR3 is made up of 13 amino acids. The CDR3 DNA reads as TGTGCCAGCAGTTCAGGGGGCGGCTACGAGCAGTACTTC. Its translation: CASSSGGGYEQYF.

The rearrangement uses TRBV7-2 and TRBJ1-1; weak D call: TRBD1 (5 bases). The CDR3 length is 14 residues. V was shortened by 1 base and J by 4 bases, with 10 bases between the two germline ends. CDR1 SGHTA and CDR2 FQGNSA come from the germline V gene. CDR3 in amino acids: CASSLGRGSTEAFF. CDR3 nucleotides: TGTGCCAGCAGCTTAGGTCGGGGGTCCACTGAAGCTTTCTTT.

The V and J genes are TRBV25-1 and TRBJ1-1; D gene ambiguous. V was cut by 6 bases and J by 0 bases, with 8 bases left in between. There are 13 residues in the CDR3. CDR1 and CDR2 (germline): MGHDK, SYGVNS. The CDR3: CASRGTMNTEAFF. The CDR3 DNA follows: TGTGCCAGCAGGGGCACTATGAACACTGAAGCTTTCTTT.

V usage is TRBV15 and J usage is TRBJ2-5; D not certain. The length of the CDR3 is 13 residues. The V gene's germline CDR1 is LNHNV and CDR2 YYDKDF (reference sequence). Trimming left V 1 base short and J 3 bases short, with 6 bases between. CDR3 amino acids: CATSRVVEETQYF. The DNA for the CDR3 is TGTGCCACCAGCAGAGTCGTAGAAGAGACCCAGTACTTC.

The chain is built from TRBV4-3 and TRBJ2-3; 8 nucleotides agree with TRBD1. The CDR3 is made up of 16 amino acids. V was clipped by 4 bases and J by 0 bases; unmatched bases: 6. Germline CDR1 is LGHNA and CDR2 is YSLEER. Here the CDR3 DNA reads TGCGCCAGCAGCCTGGACAGGGAGGTTAGCACAGATACGCAGTATTTT. This codes for CASSLDREVSTDTQYF.

This rearrangement joins TRBV29-1 to TRBJ2-2, with D perhaps TRBD2 (6 bases). CDR1 is SQVTM and CDR2 is ANQGSEA in the germline V gene. The CDR3 contains 14 residues. The germline V and J ends were trimmed by 1 base and 5 bases, with 11 bases remaining between them. The CDR3 protein is CSVEVTRGTGELFF. CDR3 coding DNA: TGCAGCGTTGAAGTGACTCGGGGGACCGGGGAGCTGTTTTTT.